The source of this TCR beta chain is a study of PD-L1 blockade in urothelial cancer. Study context: Patients started atezolizumab in the mid-2010s, 1,200 mg intravenously every 3 weeks. Reported median T cell count for blood samples was roughly 150,000. Enrolled patients had been treated previously with 0 to 3 chemotherapy regimens.

Each PCR had synthetic TCR analog templates added to it as a spike-in. Data came from immunoSEQ multiplex PCR; TCRdb stores just in-frame clones and leaves some out. The data show 35,000 to 40,000 clones, 80% to 90% seen once. Time point denoted: peripheral blood 6 weeks after treatment start. This receptor was taken from a man aged 55 to 70 with urothelial cancer. Source: PBMCs, taken around atezolizumab (anti-PD-L1) treatment.

CDR3 amino acids: CATGAGGYEQYF. The CDR3 nucleotides are TGTGCCACCGGGGCAGGGGGTTACGAGCAGTACTTC. The V gene is TRBV2, the J gene TRBJ2-7, with 7 bases aligning to TRBD1. Per the germline V gene, CDR1 is SNHLY and CDR2 is FYNNEI. The CDR3 length is 12 residues. Trimming removed 10 bases from V and 4 bases from J; junction bases left unmatched: 7.